This entry features one T cell receptor (beta chain) sequence. Its antigen remains unidentified. The record originates from a study of regulatory and conventional T cells in RAG deficiency. V was pared by 3 bases and J by 8 bases, with 20 bases between. The germline CDR1 and CDR2 sequences are LGHNT and FRNRAP. The CDR3 has 16 amino acids. Conventional CD4+ T cells were sorted from blood as CD25-low CD127-high cells. Assay: immunoSEQ multiplex PCR; the TCRdb copy retains only in-frame clones and omits some. The table includes approximately 21,000 clones, 95% to 97% detected once. The study, taken as a whole, reports: In Omenn syndrome, Treg and Tconv repertoires overlapped >85%. Treg unique TCR beta sequences were 90 to 100-fold fewer in Omenn syndrome and CID/AS patients than controls.

The same sample was also used in a study of regulatory T cells. Per that paper: Amplification used 52 TRBV primers and 13 TRBJ primers.

What was sequenced was CD25- CD4+ T cells sorted from blood. The chain is built from TRBV12-5 and TRBJ1-3; D is undetermined. This TCR derives from a human donor in good health. The CDR3 bases are TGTGCTAGTGGTTTCCTCCCCTCCGGGATTCATGACACCATATATTTT. As protein: CASGFLPSGIHDTIYF.